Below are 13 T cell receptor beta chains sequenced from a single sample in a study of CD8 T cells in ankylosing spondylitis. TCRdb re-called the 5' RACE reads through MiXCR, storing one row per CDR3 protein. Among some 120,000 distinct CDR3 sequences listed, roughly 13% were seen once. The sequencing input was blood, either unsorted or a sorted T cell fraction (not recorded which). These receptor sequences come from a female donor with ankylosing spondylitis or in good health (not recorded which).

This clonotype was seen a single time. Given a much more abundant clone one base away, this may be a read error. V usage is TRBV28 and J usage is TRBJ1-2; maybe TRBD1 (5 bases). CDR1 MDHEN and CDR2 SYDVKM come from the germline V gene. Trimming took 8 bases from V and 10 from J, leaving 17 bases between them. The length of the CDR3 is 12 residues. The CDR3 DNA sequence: TGTGCCAGCCGTTCAACTAACAGGTTCTACACCTTC. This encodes CASRSTNRFYTF.

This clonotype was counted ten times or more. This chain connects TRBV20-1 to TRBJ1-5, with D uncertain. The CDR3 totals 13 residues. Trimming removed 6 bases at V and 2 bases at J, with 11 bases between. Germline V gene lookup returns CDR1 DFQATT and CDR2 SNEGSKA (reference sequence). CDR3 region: CSAAPGGNQPQHF. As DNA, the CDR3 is TGCAGTGCCGCTCCCGGGGGCAATCAGCCCCAGCATTTT.

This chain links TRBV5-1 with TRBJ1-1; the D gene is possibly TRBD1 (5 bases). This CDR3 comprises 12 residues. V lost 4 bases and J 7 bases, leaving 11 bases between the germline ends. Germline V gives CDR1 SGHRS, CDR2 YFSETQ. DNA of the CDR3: TGCGCCAGCAGCCGGGACGCAATTGAAGCTTTCTTT. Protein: CASSRDAIEAFF.

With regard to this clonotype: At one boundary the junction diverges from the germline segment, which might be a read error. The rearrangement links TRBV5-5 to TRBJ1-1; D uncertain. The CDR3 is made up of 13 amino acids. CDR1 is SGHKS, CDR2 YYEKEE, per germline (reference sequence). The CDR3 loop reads CTSSLGMNTEAFF. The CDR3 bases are TGTACCAGCAGCCTTGGCATGAACACTGAAGCTTTCTTT. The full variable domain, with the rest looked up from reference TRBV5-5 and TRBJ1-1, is DAGVTQSPTHLIKTRGQQVTLRCSPISGHKSVSWYQQVLGQGPQFIFQYYEKEERGRGNFPDRFSARQFPNYSSELNVNALLLGDSALYLCTSSLGMNTEAFFGQGTRLTVV.

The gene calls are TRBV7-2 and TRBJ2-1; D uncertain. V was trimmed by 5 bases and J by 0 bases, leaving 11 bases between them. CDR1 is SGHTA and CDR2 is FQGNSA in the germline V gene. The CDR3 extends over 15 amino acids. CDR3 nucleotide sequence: TGTGCCAGCAGCCAATCCCCCAACTCCTACAATGAGCAGTTCTTC. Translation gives CASSQSPNSYNEQFF.

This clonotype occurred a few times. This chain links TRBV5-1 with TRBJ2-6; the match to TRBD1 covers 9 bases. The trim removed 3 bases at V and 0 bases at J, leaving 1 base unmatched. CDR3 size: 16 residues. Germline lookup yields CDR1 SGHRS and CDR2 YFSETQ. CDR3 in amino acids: CASSYRGLSGANVLTF. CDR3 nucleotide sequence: TGCGCCAGCAGCTACAGGGGGCTCTCTGGGGCCAACGTCCTGACTTTC.

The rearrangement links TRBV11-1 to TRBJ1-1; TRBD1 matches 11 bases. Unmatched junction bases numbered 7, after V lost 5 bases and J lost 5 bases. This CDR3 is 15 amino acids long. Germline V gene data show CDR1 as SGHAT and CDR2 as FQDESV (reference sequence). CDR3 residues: CASSPRDRGVTEAFF. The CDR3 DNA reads TGTGCCAGCAGCCCTCGGGACAGGGGGGTGACTGAAGCTTTCTTT. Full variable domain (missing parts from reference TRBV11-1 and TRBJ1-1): EAEVAQSPRYKITEKSQAVAFWCDPISGHATLYWYRQILGQGPELLVQFQDESVVDDSQLPKDRFSAERLKGVDSTLKIQPAELGDSAMYLCASSPRDRGVTEAFFGQGTRLTVV.

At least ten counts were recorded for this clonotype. The CDR3 DNA sequence: TGTGCCACCAGCAGAGGACAGGGACCAGGCGGTGAGCAGTTCTTC. Translation gives CATSRGQGPGGEQFF. The rearrangement joins TRBV15 to TRBJ2-1, with TRBD1 identical over 7 bases. Germline V gene lookup returns CDR1 LNHNV and CDR2 YYDKDF (reference sequence). The CDR3 consists of 15 residues. V shed 1 base and J 9 bases; nucleotides not matched to a gene: 9.

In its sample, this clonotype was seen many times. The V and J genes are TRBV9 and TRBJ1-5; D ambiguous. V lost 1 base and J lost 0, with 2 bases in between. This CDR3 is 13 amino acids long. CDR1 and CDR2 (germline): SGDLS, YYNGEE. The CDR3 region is CASSVNSNQPQHF. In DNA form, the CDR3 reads TGTGCCAGCAGCGTAAATAGCAATCAGCCCCAGCATTTT. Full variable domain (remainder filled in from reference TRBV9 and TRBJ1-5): DSGVTQTPKHLITATGQRVTLRCSPRSGDLSVYWYQQSLDQGLQFLIQYYNGEERAKGNILERFSAQQFPDLHSELNLSSLELGDSALYFCASSVNSNQPQHFGDGTRLSIL.

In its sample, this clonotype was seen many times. Written as DNA, the CDR3 is TGTGCCAGCAGCTTAAACCCCCCCGGCACAGGAGGAAACACCATATATTTT. This gives the protein CASSLNPPGTGGNTIYF. The chain links TRBV7-2 to TRBJ1-3, with a tentative D call TRBD1 (5 bases). The CDR3 length is 17 residues. From germline, CDR1 is SGHTA and CDR2 FQGNSA. With 2 bases removed from V and 4 bases from J, the gap between germline ends came to 18 bases.

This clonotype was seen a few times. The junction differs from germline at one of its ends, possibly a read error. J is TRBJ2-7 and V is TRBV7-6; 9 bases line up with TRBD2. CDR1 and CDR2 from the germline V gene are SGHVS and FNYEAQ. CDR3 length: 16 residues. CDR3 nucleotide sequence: TGTGCCAGCAGTTTAGCCGGGACTAGCCCCTCCTACGAGCAGTACTTC. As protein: CASSLAGTSPSYEQYF.

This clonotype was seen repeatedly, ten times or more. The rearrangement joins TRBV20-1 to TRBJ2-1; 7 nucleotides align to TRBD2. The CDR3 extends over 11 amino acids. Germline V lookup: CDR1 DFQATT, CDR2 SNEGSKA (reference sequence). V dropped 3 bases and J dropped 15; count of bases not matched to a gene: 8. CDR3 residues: CSARKTSEAFF. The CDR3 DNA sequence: TGCAGTGCTAGGAAAACTAGCGAGGCGTTCTTC.

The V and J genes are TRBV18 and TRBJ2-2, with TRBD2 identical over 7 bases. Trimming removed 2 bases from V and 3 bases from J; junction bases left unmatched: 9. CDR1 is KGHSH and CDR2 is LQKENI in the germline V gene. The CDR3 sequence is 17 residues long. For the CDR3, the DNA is TGTGCCAGCTCACCAGGAGCCCGCGGGAGATACACCGGGGAGCTGTTTTTT. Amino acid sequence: CASSPGARGRYTGELFF.